This T cell receptor beta chain was recorded in a study of blood T cell repertoires in COVID-19. On the study more broadly: Sources were T cells, B-cell-depleted T cells, or PBMCs; the material itself was cDNA or gDNA.

The authors' processing: Reference gene primer amplification gave estimated nucleated cell counts. Assay used: immunoSEQ multiplex PCR; TCRdb lists only in-frame clones, some missing. Clone size and the V and J calls come from that table; the DNA yielded D and trimming. The table lists 300,000 to 400,000 clones, around nine tenths of them singletons. The source of this sequence is a woman aged 45-65 years with active or convalescent COVID-19. Sequencing was performed on peripheral blood.

CDR3 region: CASSDPDRDNFEAFF. Here the CDR3 DNA reads TGTGCCAGCAGTGACCCTGACAGGGACAACTTTGAAGCTTTCTTT. V gene TRBV6-4 combines with J gene TRBJ1-1; 7 positions agree with TRBD1. Germline lookup yields CDR1 MRHNA and CDR2 SNTAGT. Trimming removed 2 bases from V and 7 bases from J; junction bases left unmatched: 10. The CDR3 consists of 15 residues.